These T cell receptor beta chains were read from a single sample in a study of cytomegalovirus exposure and HLA in healthy donors. This table comes from immunoSEQ multiplex PCR, and its TCRdb copy is limited to in-frame clones, with some not included. Among 200,000 to 250,000 clones, around four fifths were seen once, and the ten largest hold about 6%. Sequencing used PBMCs. The receptors stem from a woman aged 18-29 years in good health and CMV-seronegative. CDR3s include the opening cysteine and the closing phenylalanine or tryptophan. A D gene is named only where the DNA matches it firmly. Clone sizes are given selectively: once, few, many, or a class where the clone is expanded.

>.|TRBD1|TRBJ2-7|TRBV30
TGTGCCTGGAGTGTACAGCGCAGGGGGCGCCGGGTGCAGTACTTC
CAWSVQRRGRRVQYF
>.|.|TRBJ1-4|TRBV2
TGTGCCAGCAATTCCCCAGGCCCTAATGAAAAACTGTTTTTT
CASNSPGPNEKLFF
>.|.|TRBJ2-7|TRBV10-3
TGTGCCATCAGTGAGTCGAGTCCTAGGGGGGCAAAATACGAGCAGTACTTC
CAISESSPRGAKYEQYF
>.|.|TRBJ2-7|TRBV15
TGTGCCACCAGCAGAGATAGTGGGGCCCTATCCTACGAGCAGTACTTC
CATSRDSGALSYEQYF
>.|TRBD1|TRBJ2-3|TRBV7-3
TGTGCCAGCAGCAGGCAGGGGGCCTGGGATACGCAGTATTTT
CASSRQGAWDTQYF
>.|.|TRBJ1-5|TRBV27
TGTGCCAGCAGTTTAAGGGGCGCGAGCAATCAGCCCCAGCATTTT
CASSLRGASNQPQHF
>.|.|TRBJ1-1|TRBV27
TGTGCCAGCAGTCCAACAGGGAACCCTGAAGCTTTCTTT
CASSPTGNPEAFF
>once|.|TRBJ2-5|TRBV13
TGTGCCAGCAGCTTGTTAGGGGAAGAGACCCAGTACTTC
CASSLLGEETQYF
>few|TRBD1|TRBJ1-2|TRBV6-1
TGTGCCAGCAGTGTATCTGACAGGGGGCCCTATGGCTACACCTTC
CASSVSDRGPYGYTF
>.|.|TRBJ1-2|TRBV6-1
TGTGCCAGCAGTGAAGCTAGAGGGGTGGGTGGCTACACCTTC
CASSEARGVGGYTF
>few|TRBD2|TRBJ2-2|TRBV7-2
TGTGCCAGCAGCTTAGCGGGACTAGCGGGAGGCCTAAACACCGGGGAGCTGTTTTTT
CASSLAGLAGGLNTGELFF
>.|.|TRBJ2-5|TRBV18
TGTGCCAGCTCACCCAGGGGCGATCCCCAAGAGACCCAGTACTTC
CASSPRGDPQETQYF
>.|.|TRBJ2-6|TRBV6-1
TGTGCCAGCAGTGCCCGTCGGGTCTCTGGGGCCAACGTCCTGACTTTC
CASSARRVSGANVLTF
>once|TRBD1|TRBJ2-7|TRBV5-1
TGCGCCAGCAGCTTCCGGACAGGGGGCGACGAGCAGTACTTC
CASSFRTGGDEQYF
>.|.|TRBJ1-4|TRBV2
TGTGCCGGTACTGTTGGGGGAAAAAATGAAAAACTGTTTTTT
CAGTVGGKNEKLFF
>.|.|TRBJ2-5|TRBV6-5
TGTGCCAGCAGGTGGGGAGAGACCCAGTACTTC
CASRWGETQYF
>.|TRBD2|TRBJ2-3|TRBV30
TGTGCTTACTCCCTGACTAGCGGATTCACAGATACGCAGTATTTT
CAYSLTSGFTDTQYF
>few|.|TRBJ1-2|TRBV5-1
TGCGCCAGCAGCTTGGATAGGCGCCGAGTGAGAACCTTC
CASSLDRRRVRTF
>few|TRBD1|TRBJ1-5|TRBV19
TGTGCCAGTAGCACGACAGGGAGGAGCAATCAGCCCCAGCATTTT
CASSTTGRSNQPQHF
>.|TRBD2|TRBJ2-3|TRBV7-9
TGTGCCAGCACCGCGGGGGGCACTAGCACAGATACGCAGTATTTT
CASTAGGTSTDTQYF
>.|.|TRBJ1-2|TRBV4-2
TGTGCCAGCAGCCACCCGGGACCGAACTATGGCTACACCTTC
CASSHPGPNYGYTF
>.|TRBD2|TRBJ2-1|TRBV10-1
TGCGCCAGCAGTGGGGGACTAGCGGGAGTTGGTAATGAGCAGTTCTTC
CASSGGLAGVGNEQFF
>.|TRBD1|TRBJ2-3|TRBV10-1
TGCGCCAGCAGTCCTTCAGGGGGCTACACAGATACGCAGTATTTT
CASSPSGGYTDTQYF
>.|.|TRBJ2-7|TRBV12-5
TGTGCTAGTGCCCCCGGCCTGACCTACGAGCAGTACTTC
CASAPGLTYEQYF
>once|.|TRBJ2-3|TRBV27
TGTGCCAGCAGTCCCATGTTCACTAGCACAGATACGCAGTATTTT
CASSPMFTSTDTQYF
>.|.|TRBJ2-1|TRBV2
TGTGCCAGCACTACGGGGGCGACTGAGCAGTTCTTC
CASTTGATEQFF
>.|.|TRBJ1-1|TRBV5-1
TGCGCCAGCAGCTTTCAGGAGAACACTGAAGCTTTCTTT
CASSFQENTEAFF
>.|.|TRBJ2-7|TRBV27
TGTGCCAGCAGTTGGGGCTCGACTAGGGCCTACGAGCAGTACTTC
CASSWGSTRAYEQYF
>.|TRBD2|TRBJ2-1|TRBV27
TGTGCCAGCAGTTTTAGCGGGGGGCGGAATGAGCAGTTCTTC
CASSFSGGRNEQFF
>.|.|TRBJ2-1|TRBV20-1
TGCAGTGTGTTCCTCTACAATGAGCAGTTCTTC
CSVFLYNEQFF
>many|.|TRBJ2-6|TRBV6-4
TGTGCCAGCAGTGACGGACAATCTGGGGCCAACGTCCTGACTTTC
CASSDGQSGANVLTF
>.|.|TRBJ2-6|TRBV2
TGTGCCAGCAGTGAAACACGGGGGAACTCTGGGGCCAACGTCCTGACTTTC
CASSETRGNSGANVLTF
>.|.|TRBJ2-3|TRBV4-1
TGCGCCAGCAGCCTCCGTCCAGGCTACACAGATACGCAGTATTTT
CASSLRPGYTDTQYF
>.|.|TRBJ1-3|TRBV28
TGTGCCAGCAGTGGGCTAGGGTCTGGAAACACCATATATTTT
CASSGLGSGNTIYF
>.|TRBD1|TRBJ1-1|TRBV2
TGTGCCAGCAGCGAGCAGGGACAGTATCACACTGAAGCTTTCTTT
CASSEQGQYHTEAFF
>.|.|TRBJ1-1|TRBV5-1
TGCGCCAGCAGCCATCAGGCGGGACCCAGGGAAGCTTTCTTT
CASSHQAGPREAFF
>.|.|TRBJ1-1|TRBV2
TGTGCCAGCAGTGAAGGGACGGGGAACACTGAAGCTTTCTTT
CASSEGTGNTEAFF
>few|.|TRBJ1-1|TRBV11-2
TGTGCCAGCAGCCCTGCCGGGGGGATAGCTTTCTTT
CASSPAGGIAFF
>.|.|TRBJ1-1|TRBV27
TGTGCCAGCAGTTCCCTGACTACAAACACTGAAGCTTTCTTT
CASSSLTTNTEAFF
>.|.|TRBJ1-5|TRBV19
TGTGCCAGTAGTGCCCACCGGGAAGTTGATCAGCCCCAGCATTTT
CASSAHREVDQPQHF
>once|.|TRBJ2-1|TRBV7-8
TGTGCCAGCAGCTTTAAGAGGTCCCTCTCCTACAATGAGCAGTTCTTC
CASSFKRSLSYNEQFF
>.|TRBD1|TRBJ1-5|TRBV28
TGTGCCAGCATAACGCAGGGGGTAATCAATCAGCCCCAGCATTTT
CASITQGVINQPQHF
>.|.|TRBJ1-2|TRBV30
TGTGCCTGGAGTGGACGGCGAGTCTACACCTTC
CAWSGRRVYTF
>few|TRBD2|TRBJ2-7|TRBV5-1
TGCGCCAGCAGCGCGGGACTAGCGGGGGTCTACGAGCAGTACTTC
CASSAGLAGVYEQYF
>.|TRBD1|TRBJ1-2|TRBV10-2
TGCGCCACCCAAGCTACAGGGGGATCGGGCTACACCTTC
CATQATGGSGYTF
>.|.|TRBJ1-1|TRBV10-3
TGTGCCATCAGTGAGAGGGGGAACACTGAAGCTTTCTTT
CAISERGNTEAFF
>few|TRBD2|TRBJ2-1|TRBV4-1
TGCGCCAGCAGCCAAGATAGAGGGACTAGCGGGCTTTACAATGAGCAGTTCTTC
CASSQDRGTSGLYNEQFF
>.|.|TRBJ2-3|TRBV2
TGTGCCAGCAGCCGAACTAGCAAGACGCAGTATTTT
CASSRTSKTQYF
>.|TRBD1|TRBJ2-7|TRBV7-8
TGTGCCAGCAGCCCCGGGACAGGTCTCTACGAGCAGTACTTC
CASSPGTGLYEQYF
>.|.|TRBJ1-2|TRBV9
TGTGCCAGCAGCGTAGAAGGGACGTATAACTATGGCTACACCTTC
CASSVEGTYNYGYTF
>.|.|TRBJ1-2|TRBV6-5
TGTGCCAGCAGACACCTCACCGATGGCTACACCTTC
CASRHLTDGYTF
>.|.|TRBJ1-1|TRBV27
TGTGCCAGCAGTTTAATCGGGACACGGAACACTGAAGCTTTCTTT
CASSLIGTRNTEAFF